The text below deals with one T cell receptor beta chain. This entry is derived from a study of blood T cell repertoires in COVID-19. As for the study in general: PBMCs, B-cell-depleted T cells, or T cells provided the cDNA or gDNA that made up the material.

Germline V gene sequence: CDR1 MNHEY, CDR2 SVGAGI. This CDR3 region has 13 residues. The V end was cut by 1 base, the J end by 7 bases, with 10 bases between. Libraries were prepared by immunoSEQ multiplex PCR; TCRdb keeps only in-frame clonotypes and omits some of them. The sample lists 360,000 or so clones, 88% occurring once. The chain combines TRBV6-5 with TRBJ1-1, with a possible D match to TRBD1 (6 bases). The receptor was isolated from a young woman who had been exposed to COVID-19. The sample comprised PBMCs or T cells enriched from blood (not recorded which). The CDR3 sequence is CASSYFGQREAFF. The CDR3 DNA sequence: TGTGCCAGCAGTTACTTCGGACAGCGTGAAGCTTTCTTT.